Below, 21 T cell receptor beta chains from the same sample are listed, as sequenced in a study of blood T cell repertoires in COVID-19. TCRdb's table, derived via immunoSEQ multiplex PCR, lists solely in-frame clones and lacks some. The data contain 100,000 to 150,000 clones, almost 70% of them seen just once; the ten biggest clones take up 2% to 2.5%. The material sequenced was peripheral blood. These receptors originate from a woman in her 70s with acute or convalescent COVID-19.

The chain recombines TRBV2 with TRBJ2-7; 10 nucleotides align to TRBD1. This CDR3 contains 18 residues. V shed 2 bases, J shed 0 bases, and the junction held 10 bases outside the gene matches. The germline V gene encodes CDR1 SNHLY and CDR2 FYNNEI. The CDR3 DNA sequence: TGTGCCAGCAGTGAATGGGACAGGGGTGTTGAGAGCTCCTACGAGCAGTACTTC. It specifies CASSEWDRGVESSYEQYF.

CDR3: CASRLTGDNEQFF. Written as DNA, the CDR3 is TGTGCCAGCAGGTTGACAGGGGACAATGAGCAGTTCTTC. The chain uses TRBV5-5 and TRBJ2-1, with 8 bases matching TRBD1. V was pared by 5 bases and J by 5 bases, with 3 bases of the junction left unmatched. Germline assignment: CDR1 SGHKS and CDR2 YYEKEE (reference sequence). The length of the CDR3 is 13 residues.

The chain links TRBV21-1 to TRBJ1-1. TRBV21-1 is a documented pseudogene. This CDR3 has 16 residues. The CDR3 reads CASSIKGGGPNTEAFF. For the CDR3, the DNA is TGTGCCAGCAGCATCAAGGGCGGGGGACCAAACACTGAAGCTTTCTTT.

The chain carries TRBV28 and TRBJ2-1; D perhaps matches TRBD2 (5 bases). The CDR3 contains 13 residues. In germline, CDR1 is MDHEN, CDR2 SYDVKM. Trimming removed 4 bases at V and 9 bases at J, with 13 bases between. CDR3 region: CASSSGGRSEQFF. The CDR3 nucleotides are TGTGCCAGCAGTTCCGGCGGGCGAAGTGAGCAGTTCTTC.

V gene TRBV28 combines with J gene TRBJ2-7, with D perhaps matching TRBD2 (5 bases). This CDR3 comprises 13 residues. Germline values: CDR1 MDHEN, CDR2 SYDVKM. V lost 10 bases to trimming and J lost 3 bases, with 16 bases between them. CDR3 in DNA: TGTGCCACCGCGGTGGGAGTAAACTACGAGCAGTACTTC. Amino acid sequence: CATAVGVNYEQYF.

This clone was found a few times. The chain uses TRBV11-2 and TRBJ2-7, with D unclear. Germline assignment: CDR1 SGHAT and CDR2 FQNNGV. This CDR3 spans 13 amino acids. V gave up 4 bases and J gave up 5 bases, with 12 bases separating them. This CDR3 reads CASSSSVVDEQYF. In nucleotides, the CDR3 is TGTGCCAGCAGCTCCTCAGTGGTCGACGAGCAGTACTTC.

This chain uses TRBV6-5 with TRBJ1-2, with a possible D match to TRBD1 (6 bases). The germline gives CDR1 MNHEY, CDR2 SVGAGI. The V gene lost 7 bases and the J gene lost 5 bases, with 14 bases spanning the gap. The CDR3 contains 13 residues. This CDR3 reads CASTGGPFYGYTF. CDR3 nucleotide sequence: TGTGCCAGCACTGGGGGCCCTTTTTATGGCTACACCTTC.

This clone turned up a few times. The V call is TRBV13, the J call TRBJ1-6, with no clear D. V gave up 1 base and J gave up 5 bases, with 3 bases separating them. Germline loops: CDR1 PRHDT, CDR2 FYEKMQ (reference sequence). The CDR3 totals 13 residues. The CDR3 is CASSLANNSPLHF. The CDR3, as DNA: TGTGCCAGCAGCTTAGCAAATAATTCACCCCTCCACTTT.

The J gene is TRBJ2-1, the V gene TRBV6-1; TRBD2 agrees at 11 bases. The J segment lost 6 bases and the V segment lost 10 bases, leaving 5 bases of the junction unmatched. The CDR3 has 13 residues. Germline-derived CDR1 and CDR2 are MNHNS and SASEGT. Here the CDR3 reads CATTSGASNEQFF. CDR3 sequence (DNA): TGTGCCACGACTAGCGGGGCAAGCAATGAGCAGTTCTTC.

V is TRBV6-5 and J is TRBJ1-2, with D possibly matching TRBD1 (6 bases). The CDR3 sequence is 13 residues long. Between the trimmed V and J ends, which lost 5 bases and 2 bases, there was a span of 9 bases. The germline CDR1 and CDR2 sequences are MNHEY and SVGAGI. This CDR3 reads CASSKTGNYGYTF. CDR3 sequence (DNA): TGTGCCAGCAGTAAAACAGGGAACTATGGCTACACCTTC.

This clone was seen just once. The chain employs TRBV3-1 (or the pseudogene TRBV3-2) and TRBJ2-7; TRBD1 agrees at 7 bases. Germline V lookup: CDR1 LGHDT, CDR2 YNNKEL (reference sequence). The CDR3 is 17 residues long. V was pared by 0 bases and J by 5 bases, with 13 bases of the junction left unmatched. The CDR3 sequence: CASSQESFRGRGNEQYF. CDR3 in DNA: TGTGCCAGCAGCCAAGAGTCCTTCAGGGGGAGAGGGAACGAGCAGTACTTC.

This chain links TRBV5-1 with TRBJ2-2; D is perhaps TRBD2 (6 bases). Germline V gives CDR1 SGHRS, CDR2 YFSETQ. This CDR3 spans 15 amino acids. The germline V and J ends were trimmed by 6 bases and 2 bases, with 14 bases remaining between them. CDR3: CASTFGGSNTGELFF. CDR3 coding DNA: TGCGCCAGCACATTTGGGGGGAGCAACACCGGGGAGCTGTTTTTT.

CDR3 region: CAWSYRGAHAEAFF. The CDR3 nucleotides are TGTGCCTGGAGTTACCGGGGGGCGCACGCTGAAGCTTTCTTT. J is TRBJ1-1 and V is TRBV30; perhaps TRBD1 as D (6 bases). V lost 2 bases, J lost 6 bases, and 16 bases lay in between. The CDR3 consists of 14 residues. Germline V lookup: CDR1 GTSNPN, CDR2 SVGIG (reference sequence).

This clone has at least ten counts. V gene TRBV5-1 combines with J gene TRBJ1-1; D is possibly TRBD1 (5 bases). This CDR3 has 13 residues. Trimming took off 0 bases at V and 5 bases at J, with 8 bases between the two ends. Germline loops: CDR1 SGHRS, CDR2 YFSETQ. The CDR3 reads CASSLVEGTEAFF. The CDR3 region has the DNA TGCGCCAGCAGCTTGGTGGAGGGGACTGAAGCTTTCTTT.

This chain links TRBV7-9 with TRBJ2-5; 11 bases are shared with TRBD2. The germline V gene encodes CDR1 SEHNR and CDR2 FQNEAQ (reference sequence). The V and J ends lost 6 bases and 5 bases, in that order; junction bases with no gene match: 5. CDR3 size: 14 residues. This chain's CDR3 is CASSLAGGEETQYF. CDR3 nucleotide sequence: TGTGCCAGCAGTCTAGCGGGAGGTGAGGAGACCCAGTACTTC.

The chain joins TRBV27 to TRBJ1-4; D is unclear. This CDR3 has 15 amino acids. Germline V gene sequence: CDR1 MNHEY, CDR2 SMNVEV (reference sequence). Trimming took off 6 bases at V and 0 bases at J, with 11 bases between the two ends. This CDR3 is CASSPQQTTNEKLFF. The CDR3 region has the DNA TGTGCCAGCAGCCCCCAACAGACAACTAATGAAAAACTGTTTTTT.

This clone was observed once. CDR3 in amino acids: CASSIFNRGRGETQYF. The CDR3 nucleotides are TGTGCCAGTAGTATCTTCAACAGGGGGCGCGGAGAGACCCAGTACTTC. The chain couples TRBV19 to TRBJ2-5; 9 bases are shared with TRBD1. Unmatched junction bases numbered 9, after V lost 3 bases and J lost 4 bases. The V gene's germline CDR1 is LNHDA and CDR2 SQIVND (reference sequence). The CDR3 loop spans 16 amino acids.

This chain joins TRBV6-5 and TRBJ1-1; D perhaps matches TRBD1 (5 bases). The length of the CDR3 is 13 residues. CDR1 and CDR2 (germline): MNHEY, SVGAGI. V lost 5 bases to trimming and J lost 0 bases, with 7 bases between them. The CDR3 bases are TGTGCCAGCAGTCCGACAGTGAACACTGAAGCTTTCTTT. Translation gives CASSPTVNTEAFF.

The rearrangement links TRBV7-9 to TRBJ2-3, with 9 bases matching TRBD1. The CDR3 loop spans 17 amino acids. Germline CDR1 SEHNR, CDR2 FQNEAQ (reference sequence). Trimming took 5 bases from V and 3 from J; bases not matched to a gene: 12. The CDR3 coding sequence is TGTGCCAGCAGCGCATACTGGGGGACAGGGAAAACAGATACGCAGTATTTT. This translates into CASSAYWGTGKTDTQYF.

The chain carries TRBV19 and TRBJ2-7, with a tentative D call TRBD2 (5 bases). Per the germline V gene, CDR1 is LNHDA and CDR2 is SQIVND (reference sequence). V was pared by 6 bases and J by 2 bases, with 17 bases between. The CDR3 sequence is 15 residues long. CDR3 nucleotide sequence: TGTGCCAGTAGCCCGCAGAGGACTCAAACCTACGAGCAGTACTTC. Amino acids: CASSPQRTQTYEQYF.

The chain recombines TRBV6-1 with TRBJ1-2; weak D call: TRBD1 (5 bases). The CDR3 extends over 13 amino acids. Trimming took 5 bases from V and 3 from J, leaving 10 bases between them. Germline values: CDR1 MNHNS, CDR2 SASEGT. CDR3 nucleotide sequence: TGTGCCAGCAGTTCAGGGTTGGACTATGGCTACACCTTC. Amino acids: CASSSGLDYGYTF.